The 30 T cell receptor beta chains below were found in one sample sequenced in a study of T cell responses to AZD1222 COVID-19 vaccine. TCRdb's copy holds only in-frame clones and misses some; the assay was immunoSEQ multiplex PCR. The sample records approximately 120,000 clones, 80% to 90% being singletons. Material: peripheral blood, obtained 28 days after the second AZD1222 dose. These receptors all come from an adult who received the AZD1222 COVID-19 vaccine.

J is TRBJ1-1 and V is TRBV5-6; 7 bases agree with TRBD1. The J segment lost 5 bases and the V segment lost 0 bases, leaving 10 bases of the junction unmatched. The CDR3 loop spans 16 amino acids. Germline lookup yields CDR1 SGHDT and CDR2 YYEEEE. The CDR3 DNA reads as TGTGCCAGCAGCTTGGGTGACAGGGCAGTTTGGACTGAAGCTTTCTTT. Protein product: CASSLGDRAVWTEAFF.

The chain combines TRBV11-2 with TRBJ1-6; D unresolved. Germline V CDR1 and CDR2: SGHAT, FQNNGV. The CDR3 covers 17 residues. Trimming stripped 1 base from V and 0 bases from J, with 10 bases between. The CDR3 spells CASSLGVVSSYNSPLHF. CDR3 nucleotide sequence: TGTGCCAGCAGCTTAGGAGTAGTGAGCTCCTATAATTCACCCCTCCACTTT.

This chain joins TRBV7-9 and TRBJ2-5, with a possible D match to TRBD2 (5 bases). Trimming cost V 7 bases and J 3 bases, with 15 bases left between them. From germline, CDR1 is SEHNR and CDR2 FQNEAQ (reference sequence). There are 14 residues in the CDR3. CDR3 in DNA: TGTGCCAGCACCCCCCGTTCGGGGAAAGAGACCCAGTACTTC. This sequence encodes CASTPRSGKETQYF. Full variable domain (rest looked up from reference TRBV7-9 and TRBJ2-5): DTGVSQNPRHKITKRGQNVTFRCDPISEHNRLYWYRQTLGQGPEFLTYFQNEAQLEKSRLLSDRFSAERPKGSFSTLEIQRTEQGDSAMYLCASTPRSGKETQYFGPGTRLLVL.

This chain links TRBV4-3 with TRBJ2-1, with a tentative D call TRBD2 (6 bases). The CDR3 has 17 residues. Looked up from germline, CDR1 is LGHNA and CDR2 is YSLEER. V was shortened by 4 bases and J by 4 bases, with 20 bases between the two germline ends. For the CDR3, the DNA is TGCGCCAGCAGCCCCTCGGCGGGAATCTACCCGTACAATGAGCAGTTCTTC. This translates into CASSPSAGIYPYNEQFF.

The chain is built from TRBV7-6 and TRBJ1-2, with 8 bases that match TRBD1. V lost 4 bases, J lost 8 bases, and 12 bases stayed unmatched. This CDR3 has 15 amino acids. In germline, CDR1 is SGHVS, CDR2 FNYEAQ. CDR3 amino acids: CASSSSLGTGNGYTF. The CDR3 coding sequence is TGTGCCAGCAGCTCGTCTCTCGGGACAGGAAACGGCTACACCTTC.

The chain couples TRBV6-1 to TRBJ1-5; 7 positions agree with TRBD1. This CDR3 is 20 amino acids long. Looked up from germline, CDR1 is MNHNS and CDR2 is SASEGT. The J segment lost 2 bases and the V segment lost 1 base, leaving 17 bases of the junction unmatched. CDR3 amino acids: CASSEGRTGNLGGRNQPQHF. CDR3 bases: TGTGCCAGCAGTGAAGGGAGGACAGGTAATTTAGGTGGGCGCAATCAGCCCCAGCATTTT.

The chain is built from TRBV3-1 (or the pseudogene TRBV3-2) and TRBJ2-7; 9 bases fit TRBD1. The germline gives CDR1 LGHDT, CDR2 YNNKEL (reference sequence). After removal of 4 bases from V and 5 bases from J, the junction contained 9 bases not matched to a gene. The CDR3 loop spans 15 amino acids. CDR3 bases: TGTGCCAGCAGCCCCTCCGGGACAGGGTTCAACGAGCAGTACTTC. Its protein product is CASSPSGTGFNEQYF.

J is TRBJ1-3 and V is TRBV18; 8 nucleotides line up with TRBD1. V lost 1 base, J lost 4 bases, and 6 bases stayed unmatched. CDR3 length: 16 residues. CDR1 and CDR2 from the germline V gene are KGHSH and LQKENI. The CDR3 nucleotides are TGTGCCAGCTCACCACGACAGGGGAGTGGGGGAAACACCATATATTTT. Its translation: CASSPRQGSGGNTIYF.

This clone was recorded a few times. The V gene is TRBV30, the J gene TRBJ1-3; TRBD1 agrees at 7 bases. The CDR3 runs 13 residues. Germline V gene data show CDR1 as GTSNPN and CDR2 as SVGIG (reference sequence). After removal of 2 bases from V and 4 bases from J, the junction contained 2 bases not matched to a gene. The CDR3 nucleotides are TGTGCCTGGAGTAAGGGACAGGGAAACACCATATATTTT. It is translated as CAWSKGQGNTIYF.

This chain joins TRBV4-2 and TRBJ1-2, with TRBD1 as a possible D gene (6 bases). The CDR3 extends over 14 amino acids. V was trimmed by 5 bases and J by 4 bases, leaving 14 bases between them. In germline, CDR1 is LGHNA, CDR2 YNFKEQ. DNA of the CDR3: TGTGCCAGCAGCGCTGACAGGACCACCTATGGCTACACCTTC. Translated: CASSADRTTYGYTF.

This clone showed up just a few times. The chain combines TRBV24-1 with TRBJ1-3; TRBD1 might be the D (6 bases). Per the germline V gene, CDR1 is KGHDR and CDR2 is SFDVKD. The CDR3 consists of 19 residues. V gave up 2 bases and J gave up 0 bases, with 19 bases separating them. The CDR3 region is CATSDCVVRGPRSGNTIYF. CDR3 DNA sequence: TGTGCCACCAGTGATTGCGTTGTACGGGGGCCCCGCTCTGGAAACACCATATATTTT.

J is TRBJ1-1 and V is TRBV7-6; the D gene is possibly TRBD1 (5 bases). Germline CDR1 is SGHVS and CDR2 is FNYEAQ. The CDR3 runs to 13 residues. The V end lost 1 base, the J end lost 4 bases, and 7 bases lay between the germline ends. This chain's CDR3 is CASSLGQGTEAFF. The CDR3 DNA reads TGTGCCAGCAGCTTAGGCCAGGGCACTGAAGCTTTCTTT.

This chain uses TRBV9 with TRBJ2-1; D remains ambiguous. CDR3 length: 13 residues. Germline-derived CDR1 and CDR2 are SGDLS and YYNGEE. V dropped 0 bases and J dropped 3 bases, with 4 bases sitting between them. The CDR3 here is CASSVAVYNEQFF. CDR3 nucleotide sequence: TGTGCCAGCAGCGTAGCAGTCTACAATGAGCAGTTCTTC.

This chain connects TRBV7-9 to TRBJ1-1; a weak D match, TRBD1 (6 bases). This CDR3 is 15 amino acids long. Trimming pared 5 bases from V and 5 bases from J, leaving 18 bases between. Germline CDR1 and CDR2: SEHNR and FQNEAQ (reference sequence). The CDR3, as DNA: TGTGCCAGCAGCCCCGTGAGGGGGGTAGGAACTGAAGCTTTCTTT. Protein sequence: CASSPVRGVGTEAFF.

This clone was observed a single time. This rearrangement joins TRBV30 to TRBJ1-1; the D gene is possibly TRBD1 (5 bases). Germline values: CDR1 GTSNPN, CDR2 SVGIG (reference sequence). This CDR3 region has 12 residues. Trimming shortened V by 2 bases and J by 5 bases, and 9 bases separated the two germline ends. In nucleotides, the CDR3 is TGTGCCTGGAGTCCGGGGGGTACTGAAGCTTTCTTT. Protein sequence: CAWSPGGTEAFF. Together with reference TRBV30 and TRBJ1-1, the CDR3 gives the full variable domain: SQTIHQWPATLVQPVGSPLSLECTVEGTSNPNLYWYRQAAGRGLQLLFYSVGIGQISSEVPQNLSASRPQDRQFILSSKKLLLSDSGFYLCAWSPGGTEAFFGQGTRLTVV.

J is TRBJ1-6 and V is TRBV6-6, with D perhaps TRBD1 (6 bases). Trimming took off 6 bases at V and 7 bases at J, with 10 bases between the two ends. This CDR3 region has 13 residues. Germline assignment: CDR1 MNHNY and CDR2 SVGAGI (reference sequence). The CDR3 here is CASRQGSNSPLHF. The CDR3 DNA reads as TGTGCCAGCAGACAGGGTTCGAATTCACCCCTCCACTTT.

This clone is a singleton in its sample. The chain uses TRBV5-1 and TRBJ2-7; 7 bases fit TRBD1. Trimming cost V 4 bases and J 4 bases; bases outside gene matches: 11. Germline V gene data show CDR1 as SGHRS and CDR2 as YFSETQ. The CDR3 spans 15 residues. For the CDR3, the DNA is TGCGCCAGCAGCCGCCAGGGGGTAGATCCTTACGAGCAGTACTTC. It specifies CASSRQGVDPYEQYF.

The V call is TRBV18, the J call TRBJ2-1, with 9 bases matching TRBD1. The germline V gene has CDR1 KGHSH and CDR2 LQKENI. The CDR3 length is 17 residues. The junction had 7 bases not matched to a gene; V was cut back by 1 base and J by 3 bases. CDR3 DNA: TGTGCCAGCTCACCACGTCAGGGGGGACAGGGCTACAATGAGCAGTTCTTC. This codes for CASSPRQGGQGYNEQFF.

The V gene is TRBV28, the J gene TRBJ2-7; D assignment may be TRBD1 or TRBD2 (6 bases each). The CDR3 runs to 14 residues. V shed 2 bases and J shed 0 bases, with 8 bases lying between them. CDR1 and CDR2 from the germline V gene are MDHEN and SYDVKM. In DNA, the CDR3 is TGTGCCAGCAGTTTAAGGGGGGCCTCCTACGAGCAGTACTTC. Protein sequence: CASSLRGASYEQYF.

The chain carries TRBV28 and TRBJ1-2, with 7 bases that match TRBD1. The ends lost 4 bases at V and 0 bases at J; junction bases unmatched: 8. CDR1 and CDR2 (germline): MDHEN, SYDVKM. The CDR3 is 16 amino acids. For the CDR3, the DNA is TGTGCCAGCAGTTCCACCCGACAGGGTCCTAACTATGGCTACACCTTC. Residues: CASSSTRQGPNYGYTF.

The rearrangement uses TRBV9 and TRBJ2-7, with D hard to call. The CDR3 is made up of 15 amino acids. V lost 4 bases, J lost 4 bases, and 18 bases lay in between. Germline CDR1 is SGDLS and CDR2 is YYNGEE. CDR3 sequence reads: CASSPNISRQYEQYF. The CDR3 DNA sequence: TGTGCCAGCAGCCCCAACATTTCTCGGCAATACGAGCAGTACTTC.

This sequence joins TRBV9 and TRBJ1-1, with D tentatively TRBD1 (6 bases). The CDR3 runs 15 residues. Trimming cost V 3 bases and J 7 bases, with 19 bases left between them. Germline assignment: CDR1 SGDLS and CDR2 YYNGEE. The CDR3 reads CASSGTAMRTGEAFF. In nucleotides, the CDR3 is TGTGCCAGCAGCGGGACAGCAATGAGAACTGGTGAAGCTTTCTTT.

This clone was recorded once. CDR3 sequence: CASSRGASTDTQYF. The CDR3 DNA reads as TGTGCCAGCAGTCGCGGGGCAAGCACAGATACGCAGTATTTT. The chain is built from TRBV2 and TRBJ2-3, with a weak D call TRBD2 (6 bases). V was clipped by 5 bases and J by 0 bases, with 9 bases between them. The CDR3 has 14 residues. Germline V CDR1 and CDR2: SNHLY, FYNNEI.

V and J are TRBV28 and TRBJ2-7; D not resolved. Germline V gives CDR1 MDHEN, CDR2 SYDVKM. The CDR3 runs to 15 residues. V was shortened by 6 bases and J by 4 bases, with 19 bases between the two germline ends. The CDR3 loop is CASSHLKTQVYEQYF. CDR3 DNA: TGTGCCAGCAGCCACCTTAAGACTCAGGTGTACGAGCAGTACTTC.

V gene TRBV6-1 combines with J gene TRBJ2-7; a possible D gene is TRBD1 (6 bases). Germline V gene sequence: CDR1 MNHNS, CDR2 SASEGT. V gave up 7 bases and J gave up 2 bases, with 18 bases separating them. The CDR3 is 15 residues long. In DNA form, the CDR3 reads TGTGCCAGCACCATCTCCGGCCAGGGGCCCTACGAGCAGTACTTC. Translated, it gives CASTISGQGPYEQYF.

Here the CDR3 reads CASSSGQGGGIQYF. In DNA form, the CDR3 reads TGTGCCAGCAGCAGCGGACAAGGCGGTGGGATCCAGTACTTC. The chain recombines TRBV7-9 with TRBJ2-5; D may be TRBD1 or TRBD2 (5 bases each). The CDR3 sequence is 14 residues long. From germline, CDR1 is SEHNR and CDR2 FQNEAQ (reference sequence). V lost 5 bases, J lost 10 bases, and 20 bases lay in between.

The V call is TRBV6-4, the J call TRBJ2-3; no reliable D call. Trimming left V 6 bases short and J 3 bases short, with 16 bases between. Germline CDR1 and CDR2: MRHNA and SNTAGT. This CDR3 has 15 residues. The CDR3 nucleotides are TGTGCCAGCAGCGTAGACCTAGGCGAGACAGATACGCAGTATTTT. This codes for CASSVDLGETDTQYF.

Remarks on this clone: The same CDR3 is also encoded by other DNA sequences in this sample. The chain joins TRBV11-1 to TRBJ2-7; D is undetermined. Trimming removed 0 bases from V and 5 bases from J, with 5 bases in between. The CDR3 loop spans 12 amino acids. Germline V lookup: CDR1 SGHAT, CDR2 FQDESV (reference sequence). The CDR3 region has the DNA TGTGCCAGCAGCTTAGCGGGCCACGAGCAGTACTTC. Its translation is CASSLAGHEQYF.

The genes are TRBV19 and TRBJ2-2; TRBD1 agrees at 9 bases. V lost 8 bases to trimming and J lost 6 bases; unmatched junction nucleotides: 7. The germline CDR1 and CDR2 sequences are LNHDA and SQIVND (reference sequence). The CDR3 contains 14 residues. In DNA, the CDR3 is TGTGCCAGTCGAAGACAGGGGGAGGCCGGGGAGCTGTTTTTT. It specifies CASRRQGEAGELFF.

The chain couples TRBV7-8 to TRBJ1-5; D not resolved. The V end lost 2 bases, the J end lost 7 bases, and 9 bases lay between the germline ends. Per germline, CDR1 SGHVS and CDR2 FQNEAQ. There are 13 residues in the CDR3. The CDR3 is CASSLSSKQPQHF. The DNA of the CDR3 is TGTGCCAGCAGCTTATCGAGTAAACAGCCCCAGCATTTT.